This T cell receptor beta chain was captured in a study of Graves' ophthalmopathy and Graves' hyperthyroidism (dated by TCRdb to 2016 to 2019). Regarding the complete study: Peripheral blood was collected at initial diagnosis, prior to any treatment. Once sampling was done, hyperthyroidism patients were given methimazole at a starting dose of 30 mg daily, while ophthalmopathy patients were given high-dose intravenous methylprednisolone. In total, 135 blood samples were TCR-sequenced: 40 to 45 ophthalmopathy, some 72 hyperthyroidism and approximately 17 hyperthyroidism-to-ophthalmopathy patients. The roughly 91 discovery patients were randomly divided into training and test sets at a 7:3 ratio. To tell Graves' ophthalmopathy apart from Graves' hyperthyroidism, and to predict which patients would progress to ophthalmopathy, the study relied on TCR beta repertoire signatures. The independent validation cohort included about 19 hyperthyroidism patients plus 17 patients who later progressed from hyperthyroidism to ophthalmopathy. T-cell repertoires of thyroid tissue and blood were compared in six or seven hyperthyroidism patients. To explore V-J signatures that distinguish ophthalmopathy from hyperthyroidism, a discovery set of about a hundred patients was enrolled, made up of more than 40 with ophthalmopathy and 57 with stable hyperthyroidism. What the authors observed across the whole study: Most expanded thyroid clonotypes with frequency above 0.001 were also detected in blood, suggesting blood repertoires may reflect the thyroid immune response. In validation, the model predicted ophthalmopathy progression with more than 70% sensitivity and 72.22% specificity; roughly eleven predicted patients were CT-confirmed with GO in a median of roughly 6.8 months. The 13-signature model separated ophthalmopathy from stable hyperthyroidism with 85% to 90% sensitivity and almost 84% specificity in cross-validation, and 80%/75% in the test set. No statistical method was used to predetermine the sample size, and group allocation was not hidden from the investigators.

TCR beta CDR3 regions were amplified from RNA transcripts for repertoire sequencing. HTBI primers and the Qiagen OneStep RT-PCR kit were used in a first-round RT-PCR, which was followed by a second-round multiplex PCR, size selection and purification. The libraries underwent paired-end sequencing with 100 bp reads on an Illumina HiSeq2000. Processing in the source paper ran as follows. SOAPnuke was used for read processing, and reads with adapters, uncalled bases, a mean Phred below 15, or no exact constant-primer or identifier match were discarded. COPE v1.2.5 was used to merge the high-quality paired reads. Each unique nucleotide sequence was defined as a clonotype, and clonotypes were aligned to IMGT TRB V, D and J references with MiTCR v1.1. Only V-J combinations with frequency above 0.0001 were analysed, covering more than 99% of repertoires. For each V-J combination, a TCR clonal expansion and chaos score was defined as the ratio of F50 clonal expansion to chaos observed in the TCRdist matrix. Welch's t-statistics and random forest were used to narrow the features down to 10 to 15 V-J combinations, which were then fed into a naive Bayes classifier. Thyroid-blood repertoire similarity was quantified with the Morisita-Horn index. Using fastp at Q25 and MiXCR, TCRdb reprocessed the public reads and kept productive beta chains. Each record represents a unique CDR3 protein, reported with the most common genes and DNA among its rows. The V and J calls, along with clone size, are taken from TCRdb and not from the paper's own processing. For this sample the table gives 350,000 to 450,000 distinct CDR3 sequences, of which about 18% were detected only once. Roughly 1.4% of the sample comes from the top ten.

This clonotype was detected ten times or more. Its recognized antigen is unknown. No per-base quality is available; no much larger clone lies one base away. Ophthalmopathy patients were characterized by moderately to severely active disease, a Clinical Activity Score of at least 3, a NOSPECS grade of at least 4, and a disease duration under 3 months. Patients with other autoimmune diseases, uncontrolled infections, pregnancy or lactation were excluded. Clinical symptoms, serum thyroxine, TRAb, thyroid ultrasound and orbital computed tomography formed the basis of the diagnosis. Ficoll-Paque density gradient centrifugation was used to isolate PBMCs from approximately 10 ml of fresh peripheral blood. Trizol reagent was used to extract the total RNA, and its quality was then checked on an Agilent 2100 Bioanalyzer. The CDR1 and CDR2 encoded by the germline V gene (reference sequence) are LNHDA and SQIVND. Relative to germline, V is 2 bases shorter and J is 3 bases shorter, with 10 bases between their ends. The CDR3 contains 14 residues, cysteine and phenylalanine counted. Only the CDR3 part of the read is kept: 42 bases, read in frame from the first base.

This sequence uses TRBV19 and TRBJ1-1, and perhaps TRBD1 as D gene, on 6 matching bases. The TCR originated in a young woman with Graves' ophthalmopathy. Donor details come from another sample of the same person, matched by shared clones. Sequenced: peripheral blood. At the DNA level, the sequence is TGTGCCAGTAGTATAAACAGGGTGGACACTGAAGCTTTCTTT. Its amino acids are CASSINRVDTEAFF.